This T cell receptor (beta chain) derives from a study of cytomegalovirus exposure and HLA in healthy donors. At the level of the study: Assignment to the Caucasian-associated ancestry cluster applied to about 80% of the approximately 370 genotyped donors. Study-level findings and limits: Investigators reported some 150 TCR beta chains as tied to cytomegalovirus. Highest at DRB1 and lowest at HLA-C, TCR association rates differed among HLA loci in a later analysis.

As regards this clone: Its antigen remains unidentified.

The CDR3 is 14 residues long. V gave up 6 bases and J gave up 7 bases; unmatched junction bases: 8. CDR1 is LGHNA and CDR2 is YNFKEQ in the germline V gene. Use of 60 Vbeta and 13 Jbeta primers characterized the PCR. The table came from immunoSEQ multiplex PCR; TCRdb's copy has only in-frame clones and leaves some out. The sample consists of around 130,000 clones, around four fifths of them appearing once. The source is a young man in good health and CMV-seronegative. This chain joins TRBV4-2 and TRBJ1-5; 8 bases line up with TRBD1. Sequencing was performed on PBMCs. The DNA for the CDR3 is TGTGCCAGCAGTCGAAACAGGGGGGACCAGCCCCAGCATTTT. It specifies CASSRNRGDQPQHF.